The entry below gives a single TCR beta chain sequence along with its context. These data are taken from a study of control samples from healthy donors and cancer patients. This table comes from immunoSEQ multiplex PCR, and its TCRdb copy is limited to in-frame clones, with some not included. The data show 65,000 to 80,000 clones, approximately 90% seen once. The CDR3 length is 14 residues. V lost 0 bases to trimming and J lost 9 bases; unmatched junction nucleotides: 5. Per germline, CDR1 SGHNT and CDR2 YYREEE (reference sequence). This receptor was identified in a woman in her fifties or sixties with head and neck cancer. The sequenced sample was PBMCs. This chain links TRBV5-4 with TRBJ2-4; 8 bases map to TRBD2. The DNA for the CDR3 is TGTGCCAGCAGCTTGGAGGGCGGGGGGAGCATTCAGTACTTC. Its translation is CASSLEGGGSIQYF.